This T cell receptor (beta chain) was sequenced for a study of T-cell memory formation after mild COVID-19. Whole-study context: In these data, TCR clusters were largely donor specific.

TCRdb re-called the 5' RACE reads through MiXCR, storing one row per CDR3 protein. The sample records 200,000 to 250,000 distinct CDR3 sequences, approximately 15% being singletons. General study points: Within pre-infection memory, some responding clones were found, suggesting cross-reactive memory joined. For second-wave clones that peaked at day 37, SARS-CoV-2 specificity went unverified. Most CD4+ clones that shrank were in CM and EM, while CD8+ ones turned up in EMRA.

Points on this clonotype: What it binds is unknown.

Germline V gives CDR1 MGHRA, CDR2 YSYEKL. V lost 4 bases and J 6 bases, leaving 26 bases between the germline ends. This CDR3 is built from 18 residues. The chain joins TRBV4-1 to TRBJ2-3; D is undetermined. This clonotype was obtained from an adult woman who had mild COVID-19 (a few samples of this study predate the infection). Cell type and time point are not known. The sample taken for sequencing was PBMCs or a T cell subset sorted from them (not recorded which). The CDR3 DNA follows: TGCGCCAGCAGCCTCCGGTCTGGCAGGTCCCGGAACGGGGATACGCAGTATTTT. Protein product: CASSLRSGRSRNGDTQYF.